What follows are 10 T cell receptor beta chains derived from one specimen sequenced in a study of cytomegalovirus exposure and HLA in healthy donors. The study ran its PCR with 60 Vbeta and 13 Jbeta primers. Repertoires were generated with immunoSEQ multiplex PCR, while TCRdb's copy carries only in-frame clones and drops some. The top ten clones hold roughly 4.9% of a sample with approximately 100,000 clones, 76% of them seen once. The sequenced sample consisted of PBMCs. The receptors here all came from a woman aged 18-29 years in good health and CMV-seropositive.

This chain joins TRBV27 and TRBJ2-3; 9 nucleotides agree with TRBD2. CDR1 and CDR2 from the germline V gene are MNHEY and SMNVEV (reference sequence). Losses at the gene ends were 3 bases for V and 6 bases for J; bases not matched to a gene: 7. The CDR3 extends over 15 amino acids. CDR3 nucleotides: TGTGCCAGCAGTTTCCGCGGGAGGGCCTCGGATACGCAGTATTTT. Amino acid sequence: CASSFRGRASDTQYF.

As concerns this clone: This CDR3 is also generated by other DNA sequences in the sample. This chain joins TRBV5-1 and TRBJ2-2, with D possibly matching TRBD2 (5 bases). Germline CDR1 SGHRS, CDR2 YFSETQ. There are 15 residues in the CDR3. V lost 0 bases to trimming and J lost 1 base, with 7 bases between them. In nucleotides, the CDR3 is TGCGCCAGCAGCTTGGCCAGCGGGAACACCGGGGAGCTGTTTTTT. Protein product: CASSLASGNTGELFF.

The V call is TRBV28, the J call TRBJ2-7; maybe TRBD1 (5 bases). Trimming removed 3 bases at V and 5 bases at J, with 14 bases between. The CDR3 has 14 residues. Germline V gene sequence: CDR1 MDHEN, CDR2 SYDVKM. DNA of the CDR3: TGTGCCAGCAGTTTTGGGCAGGGTAGAAACGAGCAGTACTTC. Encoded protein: CASSFGQGRNEQYF.

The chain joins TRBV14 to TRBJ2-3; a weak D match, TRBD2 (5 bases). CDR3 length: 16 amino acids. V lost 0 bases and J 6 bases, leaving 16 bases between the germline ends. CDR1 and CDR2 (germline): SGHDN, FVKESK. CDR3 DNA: TGTGCCAGCAGCCAAGATTTTCGGAGGACCAGGGATACGCAGTATTTT. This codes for CASSQDFRRTRDTQYF.

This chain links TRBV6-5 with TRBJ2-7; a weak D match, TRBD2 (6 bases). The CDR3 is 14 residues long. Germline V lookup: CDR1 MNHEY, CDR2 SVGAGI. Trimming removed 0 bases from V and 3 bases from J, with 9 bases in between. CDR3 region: CASSYSGLHYEQYF. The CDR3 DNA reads TGTGCCAGCAGTTACTCGGGACTTCACTACGAGCAGTACTTC.

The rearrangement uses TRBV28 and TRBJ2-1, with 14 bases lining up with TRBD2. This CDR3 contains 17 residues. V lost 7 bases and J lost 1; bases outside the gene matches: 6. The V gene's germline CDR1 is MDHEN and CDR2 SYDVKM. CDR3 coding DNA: TGTGCCAGCATTCGGACTAGCGGGAGGCCTTCCTACAATGAGCAGTTCTTC. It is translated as CASIRTSGRPSYNEQFF.

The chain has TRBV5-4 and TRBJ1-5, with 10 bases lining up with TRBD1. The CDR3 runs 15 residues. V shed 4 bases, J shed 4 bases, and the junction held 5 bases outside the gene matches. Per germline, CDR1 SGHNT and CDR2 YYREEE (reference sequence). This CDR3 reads CASSPDRGRNQPQHF. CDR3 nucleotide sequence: TGTGCCAGCAGCCCAGACAGGGGGCGTAATCAGCCCCAGCATTTT.

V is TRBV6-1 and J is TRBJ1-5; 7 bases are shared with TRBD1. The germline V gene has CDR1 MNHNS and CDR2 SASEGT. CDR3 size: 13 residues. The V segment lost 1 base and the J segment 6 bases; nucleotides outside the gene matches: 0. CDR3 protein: CASSEDRGQPQHF. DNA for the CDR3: TGTGCCAGCAGTGAAGACAGGGGTCAGCCCCAGCATTTT.

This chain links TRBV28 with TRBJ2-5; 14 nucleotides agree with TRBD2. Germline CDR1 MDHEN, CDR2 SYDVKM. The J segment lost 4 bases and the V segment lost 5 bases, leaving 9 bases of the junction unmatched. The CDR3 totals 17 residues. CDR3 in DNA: TGTGCCAGCAGTCTGGGGACTAGCGGGAGCTGGACAGAGACCCAGTACTTC. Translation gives CASSLGTSGSWTETQYF.

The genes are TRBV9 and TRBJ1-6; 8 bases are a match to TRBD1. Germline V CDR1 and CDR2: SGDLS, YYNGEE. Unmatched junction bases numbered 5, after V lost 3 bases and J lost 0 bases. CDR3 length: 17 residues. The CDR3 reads CASSGGTGSSYNSPLHF. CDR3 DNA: TGTGCCAGCAGCGGAGGGACAGGAAGCTCCTATAATTCACCCCTCCACTTT.